These 9 T cell receptor beta chains came from one sample sequenced in a study of technical replicates of blood from a handful of donors listed by TCRdb under 2017. Libraries were constructed by the immunoSEQ multiplex PCR assay. TCRdb carries this immuneACCESS record with in-frame sequences only. Its versions omit some clonotypes, under half of them owing to an unresolved V gene in the studies checked, with the rest unexplained. The sample data list 55,000 to 75,000 clones, and 90% to 95% of these were observed just once. 3.5% to 5% of the sample rests with the top ten. Sample: PBMCs. These receptor sequences come from a human donor in good health. Some clones in this sample may be carry-over from other donors' samples.

The gene calls are TRBV29-1 and TRBJ2-4; D perhaps matches TRBD1 (5 bases). Trimming cost V 4 bases and J 0 bases, with 10 bases left between them. Germline-derived CDR1 and CDR2 are SQVTM and ANQGSEA. This CDR3 spans 14 amino acids. CDR3 protein: CSVVTAIAKNIQYF. CDR3 sequence (DNA): TGCAGCGTTGTGACAGCTATAGCCAAAAACATTCAGTACTTC.

The gene calls are TRBV23-1 and TRBJ1-5; D not certain. TRBV23-1 is labeled an ORF, and its function is uncertain. V lost 5 bases and J lost 7, with 18 bases in between. This CDR3 spans 15 amino acids. The CDR3 is CASSSPWEATQPQHF. CDR3 bases: TGCGCCAGCAGTTCCCCGTGGGAGGCGACGCAGCCCCAGCATTTT.

The chain is built from TRBV7-9 and TRBJ2-7, with a weak D call TRBD1 (5 bases). The ends were cut back, 5 bases at V and 5 bases at J, with 22 bases in the middle. The CDR3 has 16 amino acids. CDR1 and CDR2 from the germline V gene are SEHNR and FQNEAQ (reference sequence). The CDR3 DNA reads as TGTGCCAGCAGCCCTCGGTTGGCAGGGCCCTTCGACGAGCAGTACTTC. This encodes CASSPRLAGPFDEQYF.

The rearrangement uses TRBV10-3 and TRBJ2-7; D is possibly TRBD2 (5 bases). The germline CDR1 and CDR2 sequences are ENHRY and SYGVKD. The CDR3 is 14 residues long. Trimming shortened V by 4 bases and J by 4 bases, and 14 bases separated the two germline ends. The CDR3: CAISGEGLTYEQYF. Here the CDR3 DNA reads TGTGCCATCAGTGGAGAGGGTTTGACGTACGAGCAGTACTTC.

This clone was observed a handful of times. The J gene is TRBJ2-2, the V gene TRBV7-3, with D perhaps TRBD1 (6 bases). The CDR3 is 16 residues long. Between the trimmed V and J ends, which lost 2 bases and 5 bases, there was a span of 15 bases. In germline, CDR1 is SGHTA, CDR2 FQGTGA. In DNA, the CDR3 is TGTGCCAGCAGCTTAGGACGTTTACAGGGAACCGGGGAGCTGTTTTTT. This gives the protein CASSLGRLQGTGELFF.

The rearrangement uses TRBV5-6 and TRBJ1-1; 10 nucleotides match TRBD1. The germline V gene has CDR1 SGHDT and CDR2 YYEEEE. The CDR3 extends over 18 amino acids. Germline trimming cut 1 base from V and 1 base from J; bases unmatched to any gene: 10. In DNA, the CDR3 is TGTGCCAGCAGCTTGAGGTGGACAGGGGGTTTGGGGAACACTGAAGCTTTCTTT. As protein: CASSLRWTGGLGNTEAFF.

The genes are TRBV7-2 and TRBJ2-3; 7 positions match TRBD1. Trimming removed 1 base from V and 3 bases from J; junction bases left unmatched: 7. The CDR3 extends over 16 amino acids. Germline loops: CDR1 SGHTA, CDR2 FQGNSA. The DNA of the CDR3 is TGTGCCAGCAGCTTAGGCCCTACAGGGGCTACAGATACGCAGTATTTT. Amino acid sequence: CASSLGPTGATDTQYF.

The genes are TRBV5-1 and TRBJ2-7; D is unclear. The CDR3 has 15 residues. V was shortened by 4 bases and J by 5 bases, with 19 bases between the two germline ends. CDR1 and CDR2 from the germline V gene are SGHRS and YFSETQ. The DNA of the CDR3 is TGCGCCAGCAGCCCCAGACCCGGATTACGGGACGAGCAGTACTTC. It codes for CASSPRPGLRDEQYF.

This clone was observed a few times. The chain carries TRBV5-6 and TRBJ2-5, with 7 bases aligning to TRBD1. This CDR3 has 16 residues. Trimming at V came to 4 bases and at J to 5 bases, leaving 14 bases not matched to a gene. CDR1 is SGHDT and CDR2 is YYEEEE in the germline V gene. This CDR3 reads CASSHLDRVARETQYF. CDR3 DNA sequence: TGTGCCAGCAGCCACTTAGACAGGGTGGCTAGGGAGACCCAGTACTTC.